These 5 T cell receptor beta chains originate from one sample sequenced in a study of blood T cells in healthy people across ages. Next came a second PCR, run for about 6 to 12 cycles, which used a sample-barcoded 5' primer along with a J-beta primer mix. TCRdb analysed the 5' RACE reads with MiXCR anew, one entry per CDR3 protein. The sample contains about 630,000 distinct CDR3 sequences, under 25% of which appear only once. The source material was blood. The receptors originated from an older man in good health.

The V call is TRBV5-1, the J call TRBJ2-1, with 14 positions matching TRBD2. Germline V gene sequence: CDR1 SGHRS, CDR2 YFSETQ. This CDR3 spans 16 amino acids. Losses at the gene ends were 4 bases for V and 7 bases for J; bases not matched to a gene: 7. Here the CDR3 reads CASSRGLAGAWNEQFF. For the CDR3, the DNA is TGCGCCAGCAGCAGGGGACTAGCGGGAGCTTGGAATGAGCAGTTCTTC.

In its sample, this clonotype was seen a few times. The J gene is TRBJ2-2, the V gene TRBV14; D gene ambiguous. Germline V gene lookup returns CDR1 SGHDN and CDR2 FVKESK. This CDR3 comprises 15 residues. V lost 2 bases, J lost 4 bases, and 11 bases lay in between. The CDR3 sequence is CASSQFPGITGELFF. CDR3 bases: TGTGCCAGCAGCCAATTCCCAGGAATCACCGGGGAGCTGTTTTTT.

V is TRBV5-1 and J is TRBJ2-5; D is unresolved. Germline loops: CDR1 SGHRS, CDR2 YFSETQ. V gave up 0 bases and J gave up 7 bases, with 16 bases separating them. This CDR3 spans 15 amino acids. The CDR3, as DNA: TGCGCCAGCAGCTTGGAAGGGCCCCGGGCGGTGACCCAGTACTTC. This codes for CASSLEGPRAVTQYF.

The rearrangement uses TRBV20-1 and TRBJ1-6; D not certain. The V and J ends lost 5 bases and 1 base respectively, with 12 bases between them. CDR1 and CDR2 from the germline V gene are DFQATT and SNEGSKA (reference sequence). CDR3 length: 15 amino acids. DNA for the CDR3: TGCAGTGCTGTGGTTTTAGGATCCTATAATTCACCCCTCCACTTT. Its protein is CSAVVLGSYNSPLHF.

The chain couples TRBV5-1 to TRBJ2-1, with a tentative D call TRBD1 (6 bases). V was clipped by 5 bases and J by 0 bases, with 12 bases between them. The CDR3 totals 15 residues. The germline V gene encodes CDR1 SGHRS and CDR2 YFSETQ. The CDR3 DNA follows: TGCGCCAGCAGTCCCCGGGACAACTCCTACAATGAGCAGTTCTTC. Encoded protein: CASSPRDNSYNEQFF.